This T cell receptor beta chain was identified during a study of CD8 T cells in Susac syndrome. Sequencing of TCR beta was performed on blood CD8+ T cells and on blood CD4+ T cells. The multiple sclerosis controls were treatment-naive patients with relapsing-remitting disease that was stable or active. V was trimmed by 5 bases and J by 6 bases, leaving 14 bases between them. The CDR3 totals 14 residues. Germline assignment: CDR1 SGHAT and CDR2 FQNNGV. Random hexamers were used to reverse transcribe 0.5 to 1 ug of RNA. An immunoSEQ multiplex PCR amplified TCR beta CDR3 over 54 Vbeta and 13 Jbeta. TCRdb reanalysed the immunoSEQ multiplex PCR reads using MiXCR and keeps one entry per CDR3 protein. The table includes approximately 130,000 distinct CDR3 sequences, around nine tenths detected once.

This TCR came from a human donor with multiple sclerosis. This chain connects TRBV11-2 to TRBJ1-5, with TRBD1 as a possible D gene (5 bases). Source material: CD8+ T cells from PBMCs. The DNA of the CDR3 is TGTGCCAGCAGCAAAACCGAAGGGACTCAGCCCCAGCATTTT. It yields the protein CASSKTEGTQPQHF.